The 15 T cell receptor beta chains given below trace back to one sample, sequenced in a study of Graves' ophthalmopathy and Graves' hyperthyroidism. RNA transcripts yielded amplified TCR beta CDR3 regions. HTBI primers were used in a first-round RT-PCR, which preceded a second-round multiplex PCR. TCRdb recomputed calls from the multiplex PCR reads with MiXCR, one row per CDR3 protein. The data hold around 470,000 distinct CDR3 sequences, with roughly 14% observed a single time. The sample was blood. The receptors derive from a woman in her twenties or thirties with Graves' ophthalmopathy.

The rearrangement uses TRBV25-1 and TRBJ1-4, with D uncertain. V lost 4 bases, J lost 5 bases, and 14 bases lay in between. CDR3 length equals 15 residues. Looked up from germline, CDR1 is MGHDK and CDR2 is SYGVNS. As DNA, the CDR3 is TGTGCCAGCAGTGCCCCAGGTGGGGAGAATGAAAAACTGTTTTTT. It is translated as CASSAPGGENEKLFF. Full variable domain (outside the CDR3, taken from reference TRBV25-1 and TRBJ1-4): EADIYQTPRYLVIGTGKKITLECSQTMGHDKMYWYQQDPGMELHLIHYSYGVNSTEKGDLSSESTVSRIRTEHFPLTLESARPSHTSQYLCASSAPGGENEKLFFGSGTQLSVL.

This clonotype was seen many times. The rearrangement links TRBV10-2 to TRBJ1-5, with TRBD1 as a possible D gene (6 bases). This CDR3 is 13 amino acids long. Trimming left V 7 bases short and J 9 bases short, with 16 bases between. Germline V lookup: CDR1 WSHSY, CDR2 SAAADI. CDR3 DNA: TGCGCCAGCACCTTGAGGGGGGAAGGGCCCCAGCATTTT. Residues: CASTLRGEGPQHF.

This clonotype appeared many times. This chain connects TRBV10-2 to TRBJ2-7, with a weak D call TRBD1 (6 bases). Germline CDR1 reads WSHSY; CDR2 reads SAAADI. This CDR3 has 15 residues. Deletions cut 5 bases from V and 2 bases from J, with 16 bases between. The CDR3 sequence is CASSTQDSGPYEQYF. The CDR3 region has the DNA TGCGCCAGCAGTACGCAGGACAGCGGCCCCTACGAGCAGTACTTC.

This clonotype was seen repeatedly, ten times or more. The chain recombines TRBV19 with TRBJ2-7; D not certain. Germline assignment: CDR1 LNHDA and CDR2 SQIVND (reference sequence). Trimming took off 6 bases at V and 6 bases at J, with 21 bases between the two ends. The CDR3 has 15 residues. The CDR3, as DNA: TGTGCCAGTAGCCTCTCGAACAGTGTGGCTAGCGAGCAGTACTTC. Encoded protein: CASSLSNSVASEQYF.

This clonotype has ten or more counts. The V call is TRBV5-6, the J call TRBJ2-7; D gene ambiguous. There are 15 residues in the CDR3. The ends were cut back, 0 bases at V and 0 bases at J, with 10 bases in the middle. CDR1 and CDR2 (germline): SGHDT, YYEEEE. The CDR3 region has the DNA TGTGCCAGCAGCTTGGTGGCCAGATCCTCCTACGAGCAGTACTTC. This sequence encodes CASSLVARSSYEQYF.

In this sample, this clonotype turned up many times. This chain links TRBV24-1 with TRBJ2-7, with unresolved D. In germline, CDR1 is KGHDR, CDR2 SFDVKD. V gave up 3 bases and J gave up 1 base, with 3 bases separating them. The CDR3 length is 12 residues. The CDR3 reads CATSDGSYEQYF. As DNA, the CDR3 is TGTGCCACCAGTGATGGTTCCTACGAGCAGTACTTC.

This clonotype was seen ten or more times. The rearrangement uses TRBV6-1 and TRBJ1-3; no clear D gene. The germline V and J ends were trimmed by 1 base and 0 bases, with 7 bases remaining between them. Germline CDR1 and CDR2: MNHNS and SASEGT. This CDR3 has 15 residues. CDR3: CASSEGLLSGNTIYF. CDR3 DNA: TGTGCCAGCAGTGAAGGCCTCCTCTCTGGAAACACCATATATTTT.

The genes are TRBV12-3 or TRBV12-4 and TRBJ1-1, with D maybe TRBD1 (5 bases). This CDR3 comprises 15 residues. V lost 6 bases to trimming and J lost 1 base, with 15 bases between them. This CDR3 reads CASSLLQVANTEAFF. The CDR3 DNA sequence: TGTGCCAGCAGCCTCCTACAGGTAGCGAACACTGAAGCTTTCTTT.

This clonotype was picked up many times. The chain couples TRBV7-9 to TRBJ1-5, with 9 bases identical to TRBD1. Germline V gene lookup returns CDR1 SEHNR and CDR2 FQNEAQ (reference sequence). The CDR3 extends over 15 amino acids. V trimming: 4 bases; J trimming: 2 bases; junction bases outside the gene matches: 3. In DNA form, the CDR3 reads TGTGCCAGCAGCTCTACAGGGGGCGGCAATCAGCCCCAGCATTTT. The encoded protein is CASSSTGGGNQPQHF.

The chain is built from TRBV12-3 or TRBV12-4 and TRBJ1-2, with D unclear. The CDR3 totals 13 residues. The germline V and J ends were trimmed by 0 bases and 8 bases, with 10 bases remaining between them. The CDR3 DNA reads as TGTGCCAGCAGTTTAGCGGGTATCCCGGGCTACACCTTC. Its translation is CASSLAGIPGYTF.

This chain joins TRBV18 and TRBJ1-6; D remains ambiguous. The CDR3 consists of 17 residues. Trimming left V 1 base short and J 5 bases short, with 15 bases between. CDR1 and CDR2 from the germline V gene are KGHSH and LQKENI. CDR3 DNA sequence: TGTGCCAGCTCACCACGCAGTGTTGGATATAATAATTCACCCCTCCACTTT. Amino acid sequence: CASSPRSVGYNNSPLHF.

This clonotype was seen repeatedly, ten times or more. The chain has TRBV20-1 and TRBJ2-7, with D uncertain. The CDR3 runs 13 residues. Trimming pared 6 bases from V and 2 bases from J, leaving 14 bases between. The germline V gene encodes CDR1 DFQATT and CDR2 SNEGSKA (reference sequence). CDR3 sequence reads: CSAPRVEPYEQYF. CDR3 sequence (DNA): TGCAGTGCCCCCCGGGTTGAACCCTACGAGCAGTACTTC.

J is TRBJ1-1 and V is TRBV7-9; D may be TRBD1 (5 bases). The CDR3 has 15 amino acids. From germline, CDR1 is SEHNR and CDR2 FQNEAQ (reference sequence). V was shortened by 2 bases and J by 3 bases, with 13 bases between the two germline ends. Written as DNA, the CDR3 is TGTGCCAGCAGCTTAATCGGATCGGGGGACACTGAAGCTTTCTTT. Translated, it gives CASSLIGSGDTEAFF.

This clonotype showed up just once. This clone may be a read error of a much larger clone one base away. The chain combines TRBV2 with TRBJ1-2; D is ambiguous. Deletions cut 9 bases from V and 10 bases from J, with 15 bases between. This CDR3 has 11 residues. From germline, CDR1 is SNHLY and CDR2 FYNNEI. The CDR3 DNA is TGTGCCAGTCGACCAGAGTCAGTCTACACCTTC. Translated, it gives CASRPESVYTF.

This clonotype was observed many times. This chain connects TRBV12-3 or TRBV12-4 to TRBJ2-7; TRBD2 matches 10 bases. The CDR3 consists of 16 residues. The ends lost 1 base at V and 7 bases at J; junction bases unmatched: 10. The DNA of the CDR3 is TGTGCCAGCAGTTTAGGAGGACTAGCGGCCCCGGGGGAGCAGTACTTC. It specifies CASSLGGLAAPGEQYF.